These T cell receptor beta chains were read from a single sample in a study of cytomegalovirus exposure and HLA in healthy donors. Some clones are missing from TCRdb's copy, which holds only in-frame ones; the method was immunoSEQ multiplex PCR. The table has 95,000 to 150,000 clones, roughly 70% seen once. Sequences were obtained from PBMCs. The receptors shown here come from a woman aged 40 to 49 in good health and CMV-seropositive. Each CDR3 is given with its conserved first and last residue. The D gene is left open where the match is weak. The size field is filled for only some rows; it gives once, few, many or a size class.

V: TRBV2
J: TRBJ1-2
size: NA
D: NA
CDR3: CASSEYVNGYTF
DNA: TGTGCCAGCAGTGAATATGTAAATGGCTACACCTTC

V: TRBV10-1
J: TRBJ2-1
size: once
D: NA
CDR3: CASSFCPLRAMDNEQFF
DNA: TGCGCCAGCAGCTTCTGTCCATTGAGGGCGATGGACAATGAGCAGTTCTTC

V: TRBV5-6
J: TRBJ1-3
size: NA
D: NA
CDR3: CASSPGDSGNTIYF
DNA: TGTGCCAGCAGCCCAGGGGACTCTGGAAACACCATATATTTT

V: TRBV6-5
J: TRBJ2-1
size: NA
D: TRBD2
CDR3: CASSSGRMAEQFF
DNA: TGTGCCAGCAGTTCCGGGAGGATGGCTGAGCAGTTCTTC

V: TRBV7-6
J: TRBJ2-7
size: few
D: TRBD2
CDR3: CASSLEGGVYEQYF
DNA: TGTGCCAGCAGCTTAGAGGGAGGGGTCTACGAGCAGTACTTC

V: TRBV6-1
J: TRBJ2-1
size: once
D: NA
CDR3: CASSALTVVYNEQFF
DNA: TGTGCCAGCAGTGCCTTGACAGTGGTCTACAATGAGCAGTTCTTC

V: TRBV6-6
J: TRBJ2-1
size: once
D: NA
CDR3: CASRAGLDYNEQFF
DNA: TGTGCCAGCAGGGCGGGACTTGACTACAATGAGCAGTTCTTC

V: TRBV11-2
J: TRBJ2-7
size: NA
D: TRBD2
CDR3: CASSLSWRGATYEQYF
DNA: TGTGCCAGCAGCTTAAGTTGGCGGGGGGCTACCTACGAGCAGTACTTC

V: TRBV5-1
J: TRBJ1-2
size: once
D: NA
CDR3: CASSVQFANYGYTF
DNA: TGCGCCAGCAGTGTCCAGTTTGCTAACTATGGCTACACCTTC

V: TRBV27
J: TRBJ2-7
size: NA
D: TRBD2
CDR3: CASSVGLVYEQYF
DNA: TGTGCCAGCAGTGTGGGACTAGTCTACGAGCAGTACTTC

V: TRBV4-1
J: TRBJ1-2
size: NA
D: TRBD1
CDR3: CASSQDPTGDYGYTF
DNA: TGCGCCAGCAGCCAAGACCCGACAGGGGACTATGGCTACACCTTC

V: TRBV6-5
J: TRBJ1-6
size: NA
D: NA
CDR3: CASSLLDTANSPLHF
DNA: TGTGCCAGCAGTCTTTTGGACACTGCAAATTCACCCCTCCACTTT

V: TRBV19
J: TRBJ1-6
size: NA
D: NA
CDR3: CASSIKAEGNSPLHF
DNA: TGTGCCAGTAGTATCAAAGCGGAAGGGAATTCACCCCTCCACTTT

V: TRBV6-6
J: TRBJ2-7
size: once
D: NA
CDR3: CASSYSAGRGYEQYF
DNA: TGTGCCAGCAGTTACTCTGCAGGGCGAGGTTACGAGCAGTACTTC

V: TRBV14
J: TRBJ1-3
size: NA
D: NA
CDR3: CASSRWGDGNTIYF
DNA: TGTGCCAGCAGCCGGTGGGGGGATGGAAACACCATATATTTT

V: TRBV4-3
J: TRBJ1-1
size: few
D: NA
CDR3: CASSGRGLRGTEAFF
DNA: TGCGCCAGCAGCGGCCGGGGCCTCAGGGGCACTGAAGCTTTCTTT

V: TRBV28
J: TRBJ2-7
size: NA
D: NA
CDR3: CASSWERSLGGEQYF
DNA: TGTGCCAGCAGCTGGGAGAGGTCTTTGGGTGGCGAGCAGTACTTC

V: TRBV2
J: TRBJ2-3
size: NA
D: TRBD2
CDR3: CASRASGGQLTQYF
DNA: TGTGCCAGCAGAGCTAGCGGGGGGCAGCTTACGCAGTATTTT

V: TRBV4-2
J: TRBJ1-2
size: NA
D: NA
CDR3: CASSQDPRGAPNYGYTF
DNA: TGTGCCAGCAGCCAAGATCCACGGGGGGCGCCTAACTATGGCTACACCTTC

V: TRBV9
J: TRBJ2-7
size: NA
D: TRBD1
CDR3: CASSVGDWTGFHEQYF
DNA: TGTGCCAGCAGCGTAGGGGATTGGACAGGCTTTCACGAGCAGTACTTC

V: TRBV19
J: TRBJ1-2
size: once
D: NA
CDR3: CASSIGSNYGYTF
DNA: TGTGCCAGTAGTATTGGCAGTAACTATGGCTACACCTTC

V: TRBV5-1
J: TRBJ1-5
size: NA
D: NA
CDR3: CASSPGAGNQPQHF
DNA: TGCGCCAGCAGCCCTGGAGCAGGGAATCAGCCCCAGCATTTT

V: TRBV18
J: TRBJ2-1
size: NA
D: TRBD1
CDR3: CASSPAQGAIAYNEQFF
DNA: TGTGCCAGCTCACCAGCACAGGGGGCTATCGCCTACAATGAGCAGTTCTTC

V: TRBV6-5
J: TRBJ2-5
size: NA
D: TRBD1
CDR3: CASSSTTGPETQYF
DNA: TGTGCCAGCAGTTCCACGACAGGGCCAGAGACCCAGTACTTC

V: TRBV27
J: TRBJ1-2
size: NA
D: NA
CDR3: CASSLSRTNYGYTF
DNA: TGTGCCAGCAGTTTATCCAGAACAAACTATGGCTACACCTTC

V: TRBV7-8
J: TRBJ2-3
size: NA
D: TRBD1
CDR3: CASRVTGTGGSDTQYF
DNA: TGTGCCAGCAGGGTAACCGGGACAGGGGGTTCAGATACGCAGTATTTT

V: TRBV7-2
J: TRBJ2-7
size: few
D: TRBD2
CDR3: CASSLASSGNYEQYF
DNA: TGTGCCAGCAGCTTAGCGTCTAGCGGGAACTACGAGCAGTACTTC

V: TRBV29-1
J: TRBJ1-3
size: NA
D: TRBD1
CDR3: CSATGDSGNTIYF
DNA: TGCAGCGCCACAGGGGACTCTGGAAACACCATATATTTT

V: TRBV4-1
J: TRBJ2-7
size: once
D: NA
CDR3: CASSQASSSYEQYF
DNA: TGCGCCAGCAGCCAAGCCTCCTCTTCCTACGAGCAGTACTTC

V: TRBV14
J: TRBJ2-1
size: NA
D: TRBD2
CDR3: CASRLAGGNEQFF
DNA: TGTGCCAGCAGGCTAGCGGGAGGAAATGAGCAGTTCTTC

V: TRBV4-3
J: TRBJ1-2
size: NA
D: NA
CDR3: CASSQVGQGHGYTF
DNA: TGCGCCAGCAGCCAAGTCGGGCAGGGTCATGGCTACACCTTC

V: TRBV28
J: TRBJ2-2
size: few
D: TRBD2
CDR3: CASSPPSGRARTGELFF
DNA: TGTGCCAGCAGTCCCCCTAGCGGGAGGGCCCGCACCGGGGAGCTGTTTTTT

V: TRBV6-4
J: TRBJ2-3
size: few
D: TRBD2
CDR3: CASSGTSGGADTQYF
DNA: TGTGCCAGCAGTGGGACTAGCGGGGGGGCAGATACGCAGTATTTT

V: TRBV5-1
J: TRBJ2-3
size: NA
D: TRBD1
CDR3: CASSLWDSPRMGDTQYF
DNA: TGCGCCAGCAGCTTGTGGGACAGTCCCCGGATGGGGGATACGCAGTATTTT

V: TRBV19
J: TRBJ1-5
size: NA
D: TRBD1
CDR3: CASSIDLAGGSQPQHF
DNA: TGTGCCAGTAGTATAGATCTGGCAGGGGGAAGTCAGCCCCAGCATTTT

V: TRBV6-1
J: TRBJ1-2
size: NA
D: NA
CDR3: CASSEARGNYGYTF
DNA: TGTGCCAGCAGTGAAGCTCGGGGGAACTATGGCTACACCTTC

V: TRBV19
J: TRBJ1-1
size: NA
D: NA
CDR3: CASTRGRQGVEAFF
DNA: TGTGCCAGTACCCGAGGCCGGCAGGGCGTTGAAGCTTTCTTT

V: TRBV6-1
J: TRBJ1-2
size: NA
D: TRBD1
CDR3: CASSETGVGGYTF
DNA: TGTGCCAGCAGTGAGACAGGGGTAGGGGGCTACACCTTC

V: TRBV7-9
J: TRBJ2-5
size: NA
D: TRBD2
CDR3: CASSLATPGLAASQETQYF
DNA: TGTGCCAGCAGCTTAGCGACACCGGGACTAGCGGCTTCCCAAGAGACCCAGTACTTC

V: TRBV4-3
J: TRBJ2-7
size: NA
D: TRBD1
CDR3: CASSQSHAGQGRAYEQYF
DNA: TGCGCCAGCAGCCAATCACATGCCGGACAGGGTAGGGCCTACGAGCAGTACTTC

V: TRBV6-1
J: TRBJ1-1
size: NA
D: NA
CDR3: CASSATGIMNTEAFF
DNA: TGTGCCAGCAGTGCCACAGGGATTATGAACACTGAAGCTTTCTTT

V: TRBV30
J: TRBJ1-1
size: NA
D: NA
CDR3: CAWSGGQAGHEAFF
DNA: TGTGCCTGGAGTGGGGGCCAAGCGGGTCATGAAGCTTTCTTT

V: TRBV10-3
J: TRBJ2-1
size: NA
D: TRBD1
CDR3: CAIGRGTAYNEQFF
DNA: TGTGCCATCGGAAGGGGGACAGCCTACAATGAGCAGTTCTTC

V: TRBV9
J: TRBJ1-1
size: NA
D: NA
CDR3: CASSAGVQFTEAFF
DNA: TGTGCCAGCAGCGCGGGGGTACAGTTCACTGAAGCTTTCTTT

V: TRBV4-2
J: TRBJ2-1
size: NA
D: TRBD2
CDR3: CASSQDRAGGRNEQFF
DNA: TGTGCCAGCAGCCAAGACCGGGCGGGGGGGCGAAATGAGCAGTTCTTC

V: TRBV6-5
J: TRBJ2-1
size: NA
D: TRBD2
CDR3: CASSLAGSSYNEQFF
DNA: TGTGCCAGCAGTCTAGCGGGGTCATCCTACAATGAGCAGTTCTTC

V: TRBV5-4
J: TRBJ2-1
size: NA
D: TRBD2
CDR3: CASSSQLAGGLNEQFF
DNA: TGTGCCAGCAGTTCACAACTAGCGGGAGGTCTCAATGAGCAGTTCTTC

V: TRBV7-3
J: TRBJ1-4
size: NA
D: NA
CDR3: CASSLGQSPNEKLFF
DNA: TGTGCCAGCAGCCTCGGACAGAGCCCTAATGAAAAACTGTTTTTT

V: TRBV10-1
J: TRBJ2-5
size: NA
D: NA
CDR3: CAFRGRGKGRETQYF
DNA: TGCGCCTTCAGAGGTCGGGGGAAGGGCAGAGAGACCCAGTACTTC

V: TRBV2
J: TRBJ1-3
size: once
D: TRBD1
CDR3: CARGTGKNTIYF
DNA: TGTGCCAGAGGGACAGGCAAAAACACCATATATTTT

V: TRBV2
J: TRBJ2-4
size: few
D: NA
CDR3: CASSLAAILAKNIQYF
DNA: TGTGCCAGCAGCCTGGCAGCGATACTAGCCAAAAACATTCAGTACTTC

V: TRBV19
J: TRBJ1-1
size: NA
D: TRBD1
CDR3: CASSSNRGLLDTEAFF
DNA: TGTGCCAGTAGTTCGAACAGGGGACTCCTGGACACTGAAGCTTTCTTT

V: TRBV11-2
J: TRBJ2-7
size: NA
D: TRBD2
CDR3: CASSRAGTSSHEQYF
DNA: TGTGCCAGCAGCCGGGCCGGGACTAGCTCCCACGAGCAGTACTTC

V: TRBV6-5
J: TRBJ2-7
size: NA
D: TRBD1
CDR3: CASSYSTGQGRNEQYF
DNA: TGTGCCAGCAGTTACTCGACCGGACAGGGGAGAAACGAGCAGTACTTC

V: TRBV27
J: TRBJ2-1
size: once
D: TRBD1
CDR3: CASSTWTGVNEQFF
DNA: TGTGCCAGCAGTACGTGGACAGGGGTCAATGAGCAGTTCTTC

V: TRBV2
J: TRBJ1-1
size: NA
D: NA
CDR3: CASSEAGGADEAFF
DNA: TGTGCCAGCAGTGAAGCGGGCGGGGCCGACGAAGCTTTCTTT

V: TRBV7-9
J: TRBJ1-4
size: NA
D: NA
CDR3: CASSFEQAINEKLFF
DNA: TGTGCCAGCAGCTTCGAACAGGCAATTAATGAAAAACTGTTTTTT

V: TRBV10-3
J: TRBJ2-7
size: NA
D: TRBD1
CDR3: CAISRDSNYEQYF
DNA: TGTGCCATCAGCCGGGACAGCAACTACGAGCAGTACTTC

V: TRBV19
J: TRBJ2-3
size: NA
D: TRBD2
CDR3: CASGGGVRADTQYF
DNA: TGTGCCAGTGGCGGGGGGGTTCGGGCAGATACGCAGTATTTT

V: TRBV29-1
J: TRBJ1-6
size: NA
D: NA
CDR3: CSVGGGQNSPLHF
DNA: TGCAGCGTTGGCGGAGGGCAGAATTCACCCCTCCACTTT